Following are 30 T cell receptor beta chains from one sample sequenced in a study of beta chain features in type 1 diabetes. Study-wide points: Type 1 diabetes patients showed a moderate but significant shortening of TCRB CDR3s in all four CD4+ subsets.

The antigens for these receptors are not known. TCRB transcripts that were expressed got sequenced, as all of the isolated RNA had been reverse transcribed. The data were produced by immunoSEQ multiplex PCR, yet TCRdb's version contains in-frame clones alone and is incomplete. The table records around 250,000 clones, about 14% of them present only once. Sequencing was done on a sample of naive CD4+ T cells from blood. The source is a man younger than 45 with type 1 diabetes.

This clone was counted between two and nine times. DNA of the CDR3: TGTGCCACAAACTTAAGACAGGGCGGTGAGCAGTTCTTC. Protein product: CATNLRQGGEQFF. The V and J genes are TRBV6-5 and TRBJ2-1; 7 bases align to TRBD1. Trimming removed 10 bases from V and 9 bases from J; junction bases left unmatched: 12. The germline CDR1 and CDR2 sequences are MNHEY and SVGAGI. The CDR3 contains 13 residues.

This clone was observed a handful of times. The chain employs TRBV25-1 and TRBJ2-2, with TRBD1 as a possible D gene (6 bases). V was shortened by 4 bases and J by 2 bases, with 14 bases between the two germline ends. There are 16 residues in the CDR3. Germline values: CDR1 MGHDK, CDR2 SYGVNS. CDR3 region: CASSVLRGSNTGELFF. The DNA of the CDR3 is TGTGCCAGCAGTGTGCTTAGGGGGAGCAACACCGGGGAGCTGTTTTTT. The whole variable domain, filled in from reference TRBV25-1 and TRBJ2-2, reads EADIYQTPRYLVIGTGKKITLECSQTMGHDKMYWYQQDPGMELHLIHYSYGVNSTEKGDLSSESTVSRIRTEHFPLTLESARPSHTSQYLCASSVLRGSNTGELFFGEGSRLTVL.

This sequence joins TRBV5-1 and TRBJ2-1; TRBD2 agrees at 9 bases. Trimming cost V 5 bases and J 8 bases; bases outside gene matches: 11. CDR3 size: 15 residues. Germline V gives CDR1 SGHRS, CDR2 YFSETQ. CDR3 region: CASRPGTSIPDEQFF. As DNA, the CDR3 is TGCGCCAGCAGACCCGGGACTAGCATCCCGGATGAGCAGTTCTTC.

V gene TRBV5-4 combines with J gene TRBJ2-3, with a possible D match to TRBD1 (5 bases). Germline V gene sequence: CDR1 SGHNT, CDR2 YYREEE (reference sequence). The CDR3 contains 13 residues. V shed 4 bases and J shed 1 base, with 7 bases lying between them. The CDR3 region is CASSVTGTDTQYF. The CDR3 nucleotides read TGTGCCAGCAGCGTGACAGGCACAGATACGCAGTATTTT. Full variable domain (missing parts from reference TRBV5-4 and TRBJ2-3): ETGVTQSPTHLIKTRGQQVTLRCSSQSGHNTVSWYQQALGQGPQFIFQYYREEENGRGNFPPRFSGLQFPNYSSELNVNALELDDSALYLCASSVTGTDTQYFGPGTRLTVL.

The J gene is TRBJ1-2, the V gene TRBV11-2; the match to TRBD1 covers 9 bases. Germline V CDR1 and CDR2: SGHAT, FQNNGV. CDR3 length equals 14 residues. V shed 5 bases and J 7 bases; nucleotides not matched to a gene: 8. The CDR3 loop is CASSPDRGFGGYTF. As DNA, the CDR3 is TGTGCCAGCAGCCCCGACAGGGGGTTTGGTGGCTACACCTTC.

V and J are TRBV30 and TRBJ1-5, with 8 bases that match TRBD1. V shed 6 bases and J 6 bases; nucleotides not matched to a gene: 19. CDR1 and CDR2 from the germline V gene are GTSNPN and SVGIG (reference sequence). CDR3 length: 17 residues. The CDR3 DNA reads as TGTGCCTGTAAGGGTGGGACAGGAGATGGACGGGTTCAGCCCCAGCATTTT. Its translation is CACKGGTGDGRVQPQHF.

The chain combines TRBV19 with TRBJ1-5; D call uncertain. The CDR3 runs to 14 residues. V was shortened by 6 bases and J by 4 bases, with 13 bases between the two germline ends. The germline gives CDR1 LNHDA, CDR2 SQIVND (reference sequence). CDR3 DNA sequence: TGTGCCAGTAGCTATTGGAGGTTGAATCAGCCCCAGCATTTT. It yields the protein CASSYWRLNQPQHF.

This chain links TRBV5-6 with TRBJ2-7; TRBD2 agrees at 11 bases. Trimming at V came to 0 bases and at J to 5 bases, leaving 4 bases not matched to a gene. The CDR3 runs to 15 residues. Per the germline V gene, CDR1 is SGHDT and CDR2 is YYEEEE. CDR3 sequence: CASSLALAGGNEQYF. CDR3 DNA: TGTGCCAGCAGCTTGGCCTTAGCGGGAGGGAACGAGCAGTACTTC.

J is TRBJ2-7 and V is TRBV7-2, with D uncertain. V was trimmed by 1 base and J by 2 bases, leaving 9 bases between them. The CDR3 sequence is 14 residues long. The germline gives CDR1 SGHTA, CDR2 FQGNSA. This chain's CDR3 is CASSLGRNAYEQYF. CDR3 coding DNA: TGTGCCAGCAGCTTAGGCAGGAATGCCTACGAGCAGTACTTC.

This clone was seen only a few times. The V gene is TRBV5-1, the J gene TRBJ1-1; TRBD1 is a possible D gene (6 bases). V was cut by 4 bases and J by 1 base, with 11 bases left in between. CDR3 size: 14 residues. Germline V gene data show CDR1 as SGHRS and CDR2 as YFSETQ. The CDR3 bases are TGCGCCAGCAGCCCGGGACAACGGAACACTGAAGCTTTCTTT. Its protein product is CASSPGQRNTEAFF.

The table lists this clone with a few counts. Other DNA sequences within the sample encode an identical CDR3. The rearrangement uses TRBV5-1 and TRBJ2-5; 8 nucleotides line up with TRBD1. Germline trimming cut 3 bases from V and 0 bases from J; bases unmatched to any gene: 1. The CDR3 spans 14 residues. The germline CDR1 and CDR2 sequences are SGHRS and YFSETQ. This CDR3 reads CASSYRGYQETQYF. CDR3 bases: TGCGCCAGCAGCTACAGGGGGTACCAAGAGACCCAGTACTTC. Using reference TRBV5-1 and TRBJ2-5 for the parts outside the CDR3, the full variable domain is KAGVTQTPRYLIKTRGQQVTLSCSPISGHRSVSWYQQTPGQGLQFLFEYFSETQRNKGNFPGRFSGRQFSNSRSEMNVSTLELGDSALYLCASSYRGYQETQYFGPGTRLLVL.

This clone was detected a few times. The V and J genes are TRBV30 and TRBJ2-1; D possibly corresponds to TRBD2 (6 bases). The CDR3 runs to 15 residues. Germline CDR1 GTSNPN, CDR2 SVGIG (reference sequence). Trimming shortened V by 3 bases and J by 7 bases, and 19 bases separated the two germline ends. CDR3 nucleotide sequence: TGTGCCTGGAGAAGAAGGGACTTCAATGGGAATGAGCAGTTCTTC. This codes for CAWRRRDFNGNEQFF.

The chain recombines TRBV6-1 with TRBJ1-3; weak D call: TRBD1 (5 bases). The CDR3 spans 14 residues. The germline V and J ends were trimmed by 6 bases and 2 bases, with 11 bases remaining between them. The germline CDR1 and CDR2 sequences are MNHNS and SASEGT. The chain's CDR3 is CASSLTGTGNTIYF. CDR3 nucleotide sequence: TGTGCCAGCAGCCTTACAGGAACTGGAAACACCATATATTTT.

V usage is TRBV7-2 and J usage is TRBJ1-3, with D perhaps TRBD1 (5 bases). The CDR3 length is 16 residues. The V and J ends lost 3 bases and 2 bases respectively, with 14 bases between them. CDR1 and CDR2 from the germline V gene are SGHTA and FQGNSA. The CDR3 is CASSFSSGGAGNTIYF. CDR3 sequence (DNA): TGTGCCAGCAGCTTCAGCAGCGGGGGGGCTGGAAACACCATATATTTT.

This clone was seen a few times. The J gene is TRBJ2-3, the V gene TRBV5-1; D possibly corresponds to TRBD1 (6 bases). This CDR3 spans 14 amino acids. Between the trimmed V and J ends, which lost 2 bases and 1 base, there was a span of 8 bases. Germline CDR1 and CDR2: SGHRS and YFSETQ. Here the CDR3 DNA reads TGCGCCAGCAGCTTCAGGGGAGGCACAGATACGCAGTATTTT. Translation: CASSFRGGTDTQYF.

The chain has TRBV7-9 and TRBJ2-5; TRBD1 might be the D (6 bases). The CDR3 spans 14 residues. In germline, CDR1 is SEHNR, CDR2 FQNEAQ (reference sequence). Trimming took 4 bases from V and 1 from J, leaving 10 bases between them. As DNA, the CDR3 is TGTGCCAGCAGCTCCCGGGACATCCAAGAGACCCAGTACTTC. The encoded protein is CASSSRDIQETQYF.

This clone was seen only a few times. The chain has TRBV5-6 and TRBJ2-3; 7 bases match TRBD2. The CDR3 totals 15 residues. V was pared by 4 bases and J by 2 bases, with 7 bases of the junction left unmatched. CDR1 and CDR2 (germline): SGHDT, YYEEEE. This CDR3 is CASSGRGSPTDTQYF. In nucleotides, the CDR3 is TGTGCCAGCAGCGGGCGGGGGAGCCCCACAGATACGCAGTATTTT.

This clone has just a few counts. The rearrangement uses TRBV6-5 and TRBJ2-7; 9 bases align to TRBD2. V lost 7 bases to trimming and J lost 7 bases; unmatched junction nucleotides: 14. Per germline, CDR1 MNHEY and CDR2 SVGAGI. The CDR3 consists of 15 residues. This CDR3 is CASTNGAGGPPEQYF. The CDR3, as DNA: TGTGCCAGCACCAACGGGGCGGGAGGGCCCCCGGAGCAGTACTTC.

This clone was counted a few times. V and J are TRBV11-3 and TRBJ1-6; 7 nucleotides line up with TRBD1. The CDR3 sequence is 15 residues long. V shed 6 bases, J shed 7 bases, and the junction held 9 bases outside the gene matches. CDR1 and CDR2 from the germline V gene are SGHNT and YENEEA. DNA of the CDR3: TGTGCCAGCAGTTTGCAGGGGGGAAGAAATTCACCCCTCCACTTT. It codes for CASSLQGGRNSPLHF. Looking up the rest from reference TRBV11-3 and TRBJ1-6 gives the full variable domain: EAGVVQSPRYKIIEKKQPVAFWCNPISGHNTLYWYLQNLGQGPELLIRYENEEAVDDSQLPKDRFSAERLKGVDSTLKIQPAELGDSAVYLCASSLQGGRNSPLHFGNGTRLTVT.

The chain combines TRBV29-1 with TRBJ2-1, with D perhaps matching TRBD2 (7 bases). Looked up from germline, CDR1 is SQVTM and CDR2 is ANQGSEA. The CDR3 length is 13 residues. Between the trimmed V and J ends, which lost 1 base and 10 bases, there was a span of 14 bases. As DNA, the CDR3 is TGCAGCGTTGAAGGATGGCGGGGGCCGGAGCAGTTCTTC. Translation gives CSVEGWRGPEQFF.

This clone has just a few counts. The genes are TRBV4-2 and TRBJ2-2; TRBD2 aligns across 8 bases. The CDR3 has 16 amino acids. Germline V gives CDR1 LGHNA, CDR2 YNFKEQ. V shed 8 bases, J shed 0 bases, and the junction held 8 bases outside the gene matches. The CDR3 region has the DNA TGTGCCAGCCGCCGGGTAGCGGGGTCGAACACCGGGGAGCTGTTTTTT. It specifies CASRRVAGSNTGELFF.

This clone appeared a few times. For the CDR3, the DNA is TGTGCCAGCAGCATAGGCACAGGGCCAGGGACCCAGTACTTC. Translation gives CASSIGTGPGTQYF. The chain is built from TRBV7-9 and TRBJ2-5; TRBD1 might be the D (6 bases). The CDR3 sequence is 14 residues long. Deletions cut 5 bases from V and 7 bases from J, with 17 bases between. CDR1 and CDR2 (germline): SEHNR, FQNEAQ (reference sequence).

The chain carries TRBV7-2 and TRBJ2-1, with TRBD2 matching 10 bases. The CDR3 has 17 amino acids. The V gene end was trimmed by 0 bases and the J gene end by 4 bases; junction bases not matched to a gene: 6. Germline CDR1 reads SGHTA; CDR2 reads FQGNSA. The CDR3 loop is CASSLALAGVFYNEQFF. For the CDR3, the DNA is TGTGCCAGCAGCTTAGCCCTAGCGGGAGTCTTTTACAATGAGCAGTTCTTC.

The chain links TRBV28 to TRBJ1-5, with TRBD1 matching 11 bases. The trim removed 5 bases at V and 7 bases at J, leaving 10 bases unmatched. CDR1 and CDR2 (germline): MDHEN, SYDVKM. This CDR3 spans 16 amino acids. The CDR3: CASSPIFGQGAQPQHF. The DNA of the CDR3 is TGTGCCAGCAGTCCGATTTTCGGACAGGGGGCGCAGCCCCAGCATTTT.

The V call is TRBV19, the J call TRBJ2-5, with 9 bases matching TRBD1. Germline CDR1 and CDR2: LNHDA and SQIVND (reference sequence). The CDR3 loop spans 15 amino acids. The V gene end was trimmed by 6 bases and the J gene end by 5 bases; junction bases not matched to a gene: 10. CDR3 region: CASRKDRGAPETQYF. The CDR3 DNA reads TGTGCCAGTAGAAAGGACAGGGGAGCCCCGGAGACCCAGTACTTC. The variable domain in full, with the rest retrieved from reference TRBV19 and TRBJ2-5, is DGGITQSPKYLFRKEGQNVTLSCEQNLNHDAMYWYRQDPGQGLRLIYYSQIVNDFQKGDIAEGYSVSREKKESFPLTVTSAQKNPTAFYLCASRKDRGAPETQYFGPGTRLLVL.

This clone was found a few times. The V gene is TRBV2, the J gene TRBJ2-3; TRBD2 agrees at 8 bases. V gave up 8 bases and J gave up 4 bases; unmatched junction bases: 5. This CDR3 is built from 13 residues. Germline CDR1 and CDR2: SNHLY and FYNNEI. This CDR3 is CASGIAGPDTQYF. Written as DNA, the CDR3 is TGTGCCAGCGGTATAGCGGGACCAGATACGCAGTATTTT.

The chain is built from TRBV5-1 and TRBJ2-3, with TRBD2 matching over 11 bases. The CDR3 is made up of 14 amino acids. The V and J ends lost 6 bases and 1 base, in that order; junction bases with no gene match: 1. CDR1 SGHRS and CDR2 YFSETQ come from the germline V gene. The CDR3 sequence: CASTLAGGTDTQYF. Here the CDR3 DNA reads TGCGCCAGCACACTAGCGGGGGGCACAGATACGCAGTATTTT.

This clone was detected only once. The chain joins TRBV5-4 to TRBJ1-2; TRBD1 is a possible D gene (6 bases). Per the germline V gene, CDR1 is SGHNT and CDR2 is YYREEE (reference sequence). The germline V and J ends were trimmed by 3 bases and 0 bases, with 12 bases remaining between them. This CDR3 is 15 amino acids long. CDR3 amino acids: CASSSPTGTNYGYTF. The CDR3 DNA reads TGTGCCAGCAGCTCGCCGACAGGTACTAACTATGGCTACACCTTC.

This clone showed up just a few times. The J gene is TRBJ2-6, the V gene TRBV2, with D possibly matching TRBD1 (5 bases). Germline CDR1 SNHLY, CDR2 FYNNEI. Deletions cut 4 bases from V and 12 bases from J, with 13 bases between. This CDR3 has 13 residues. CDR3 in amino acids: CASSGQTQPVLTF. In nucleotides, the CDR3 is TGTGCCAGCAGTGGACAGACCCAGCCCGTCCTGACTTTC.

The gene calls are TRBV5-5 and TRBJ2-7; TRBD2 is a possible D gene (6 bases). CDR1 is SGHKS, CDR2 YYEKEE, per germline (reference sequence). The length of the CDR3 is 15 residues. V lost 0 bases and J 2 bases, leaving 12 bases between the germline ends. CDR3 region: CASSLGSGAAYEQYF. The CDR3 nucleotides are TGTGCCAGCAGCTTGGGTAGCGGAGCGGCCTACGAGCAGTACTTC. Using reference TRBV5-5 and TRBJ2-7 for the parts outside the CDR3, the full variable domain is DAGVTQSPTHLIKTRGQQVTLRCSPISGHKSVSWYQQVLGQGPQFIFQYYEKEERGRGNFPDRFSARQFPNYSSELNVNALLLGDSALYLCASSLGSGAAYEQYFGPGTRLTVT.